This is a list of T cell receptor beta chains from one sample in a study of blood T cell repertoires in COVID-19. The data were produced by immunoSEQ multiplex PCR, yet TCRdb's version contains in-frame clones alone and is incomplete. The sample yields 150,000 to 200,000 clones, about 85% seen once. The source material was peripheral blood. All receptors come from a man between 60 and 75 years old with active or convalescent COVID-19. The CDR3 runs from the conserved cysteine through the conserved F or W. D genes are given only for firm matches. Clone size is shown for a subset of rows, as once, few, many or a class of expanded clone.

TRBV14	TRBD1	.	TRBJ2-1	CASSRTGNEQFF	TGTGCCAGCAGCCGGACAGGGAATGAGCAGTTCTTC
TRBV11-3	TRBD2	.	TRBJ2-1	CASSPRLGGNEQFF	TGTGCCAGCAGCCCCCGGCTCGGGGGGAATGAGCAGTTCTTC
TRBV20-1	.	few	TRBJ1-2	CSARTDYGYTF	TGCAGTGCTAGGACAGACTATGGCTACACCTTC
TRBV5-1	.	.	TRBJ2-2	CASSLGLDTGELFF	TGCGCCAGCAGCTTGGGACTAGACACCGGGGAGCTGTTTTTT
TRBV5-1	TRBD2	.	TRBJ2-1	CASSSLAGPYNEQFF	TGCGCCAGCAGCTCACTAGCGGGGCCCTACAATGAGCAGTTCTTC
TRBV7-9	.	once	TRBJ2-5	CASSLGGVLLETQYF	TGTGCCAGCAGCTTAGGGGGGGTCCTCCTCGAGACCCAGTACTTC
TRBV30	TRBD2	.	TRBJ2-5	CAWSPHHGEAGGRREYF	TGTGCCTGGAGTCCACACCACGGGGAAGCGGGGGGCCGACGCGAGTACTTC
TRBV29-1	.	.	TRBJ2-4	CSVLRENIQYF	TGCAGCGTTCTGCGGGAAAACATTCAGTACTTC
TRBV5-4	TRBD1	once	TRBJ1-6	CASSWGGDRGSPLHF	TGTGCCAGCAGCTGGGGAGGAGACAGGGGTTCACCCCTCCACTTT
TRBV3-1/TRBV3-2	.	few	TRBJ2-1	CASSQEGRLAYNEQFF	TGTGCCAGCAGCCAAGAAGGTCGCCTAGCTTACAATGAGCAGTTCTTC
TRBV10-1	.	few	TRBJ2-5	CASSPTPQETQYF	TGCGCCAGCAGTCCGACACCTCAAGAGACCCAGTACTTC
TRBV5-1	TRBD2	.	TRBJ2-1	CASSFGLAGRGEQFF	TGCGCCAGCAGCTTTGGACTAGCGGGGAGGGGTGAGCAGTTCTTC
TRBV7-9	TRBD2	.	TRBJ2-3	CASSLGGGWADTQYF	TGTGCCAGCAGCTTAGGCGGGGGGTGGGCAGATACGCAGTATTTT
TRBV19	.	.	TRBJ1-2	CASSIDRDRGYTF	TGTGCCAGTAGTATAGACCGCGACAGGGGCTACACCTTC
TRBV18	TRBD1	.	TRBJ1-4	CASSPRTGKATNEKLFF	TGTGCCAGCTCACCACGGACAGGGAAAGCAACTAATGAAAAACTGTTTTTT
TRBV7-6	TRBD1	.	TRBJ2-7	CASSLGGTGFYEQYF	TGTGCCAGCAGCTTAGGAGGGACAGGGTTCTACGAGCAGTACTTC
TRBV5-4	TRBD2	.	TRBJ2-1	CASSLGQSGGFNEQFF	TGTGCCAGCAGCTTGGGTCAAAGCGGGGGGTTCAATGAGCAGTTCTTC
TRBV4-1	.	.	TRBJ2-7	CASSQDKAYEQYF	TGCGCCAGCAGCCAAGATAAAGCTTACGAGCAGTACTTC
TRBV2	.	.	TRBJ2-1	CASTGRGGLRNEQFF	TGTGCCAGCACCGGAAGGGGGGGCCTGCGCAATGAGCAGTTCTTC
TRBV2	TRBD1	.	TRBJ1-1	CASSEQGANTEAFF	TGTGCCAGCAGTGAACAGGGGGCGAACACTGAAGCTTTCTTT
TRBV6-5	.	.	TRBJ2-2	CATKILAGPGELFF	TGTGCCACCAAGATTTTGGCTGGCCCCGGGGAGCTGTTTTTT
TRBV19	.	.	TRBJ2-7	CASSREAADYEQYF	TGTGCCAGTAGTAGGGAGGCGGCCGACTACGAGCAGTACTTC
TRBV5-1	.	once	TRBJ1-2	CASSPADRLYGYTF	TGCGCCAGCAGCCCGGCAGACAGATTATATGGCTACACCTTC
TRBV9	TRBD2	.	TRBJ2-1	CASSVGLGLAGDNEQFF	TGTGCCAGCAGCGTAGGGTTGGGACTAGCGGGGGACAATGAGCAGTTCTTC
TRBV2	TRBD1	.	TRBJ1-1	CASNFATGMTEAFF	TGTGCCAGCAACTTTGCGACAGGGATGACTGAAGCTTTCTTT
TRBV2	.	many	TRBJ1-5	CASSDRFWAGRDQPQHF	TGTGCCAGCAGTGACCGCTTTTGGGCAGGTAGAGATCAGCCCCAGCATTTT
TRBV7-2	.	.	TRBJ1-2	CASSPSYGYTF	TGTGCCAGCAGCCCCTCCTATGGCTACACCTTC
TRBV15	.	.	TRBJ2-7	CATSRQGGRDEQYF	TGTGCCACCAGCAGGCAGGGCGGTAGGGACGAGCAGTACTTC
TRBV6-5	.	.	TRBJ1-6	CASSLTHRDSPLHF	TGTGCCAGCAGTTTAACACACAGGGATTCACCCCTCCACTTT
TRBV4-2	.	.	TRBJ2-5	CASSQDLGPAETQYF	TGTGCCAGCAGCCAAGATCTGGGGCCGGCGGAGACCCAGTACTTC
TRBV13	.	once	TRBJ1-2	CASSLLRGAGYGYTF	TGTGCCAGCAGCTTACTTCGGGGGGCGGGCTATGGCTACACCTTC
TRBV24-1	.	.	TRBJ1-5	CATSERAKQPQHF	TGTGCCACCTCTGAGAGGGCAAAACAGCCCCAGCATTTT
TRBV13	.	.	TRBJ2-2	CASSPRENTGELFF	TGTGCCAGCAGCCCCCGGGAGAACACCGGGGAGCTGTTTTTT
TRBV7-6	TRBD1	.	TRBJ1-2	CASSPGTGAATNYGYTF	TGTGCCAGCAGCCCTGGTACAGGGGCCGCGACTAACTATGGCTACACCTTC
TRBV25-1	TRBD1	.	TRBJ1-4	CASGTGGREKLFF	TGTGCCAGCGGAACAGGGGGCCGGGAAAAACTGTTTTTT
TRBV24-1	TRBD1	.	TRBJ2-2	CATSESGTGSSGELFF	TGTGCCACCAGTGAATCCGGGACAGGGTCTTCCGGGGAGCTGTTTTTT
TRBV9	TRBD1	.	TRBJ1-3	CASSRTGLNSGNTIYF	TGTGCCAGCAGCAGGACAGGGCTAAACTCTGGAAACACCATATATTTT
TRBV5-5	.	.	TRBJ1-5	CASSLGAGRDNQPQHF	TGTGCCAGCAGCTTGGGGGCAGGGCGAGACAATCAGCCCCAGCATTTT
TRBV2	TRBD1	.	TRBJ2-5	CASSFGQGETQYF	TGTGCCAGCAGTTTCGGACAGGGAGAGACCCAGTACTTC
TRBV28	.	once	TRBJ2-4	CASSFRGGFKNIQYF	TGTGCCAGCAGTTTTAGGGGCGGATTCAAAAACATTCAGTACTTC
TRBV29-1	.	.	TRBJ2-7	CSVGGSYEQYF	TGCAGCGTTGGCGGCTCCTACGAGCAGTACTTC